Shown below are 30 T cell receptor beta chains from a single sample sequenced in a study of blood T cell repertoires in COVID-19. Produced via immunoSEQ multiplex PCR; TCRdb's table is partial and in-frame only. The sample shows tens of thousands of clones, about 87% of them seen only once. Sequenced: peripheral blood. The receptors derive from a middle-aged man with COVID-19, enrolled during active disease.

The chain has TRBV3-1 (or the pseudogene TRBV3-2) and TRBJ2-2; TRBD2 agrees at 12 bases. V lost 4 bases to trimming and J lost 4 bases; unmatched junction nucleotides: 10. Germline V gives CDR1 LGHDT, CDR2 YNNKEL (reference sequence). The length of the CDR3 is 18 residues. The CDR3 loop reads CASSLAGLAGRGTGELFF. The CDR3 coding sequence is TGTGCCAGCAGCCTAGCAGGACTAGCGGGAAGGGGCACCGGGGAGCTGTTTTTT.

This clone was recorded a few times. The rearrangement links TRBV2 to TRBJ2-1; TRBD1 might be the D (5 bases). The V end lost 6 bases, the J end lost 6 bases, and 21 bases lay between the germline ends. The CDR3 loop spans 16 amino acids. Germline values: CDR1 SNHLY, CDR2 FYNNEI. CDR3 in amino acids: CASRARQSLLSNEQFF. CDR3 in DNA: TGTGCCAGCAGGGCGAGACAGAGCCTATTGAGCAATGAGCAGTTCTTC.

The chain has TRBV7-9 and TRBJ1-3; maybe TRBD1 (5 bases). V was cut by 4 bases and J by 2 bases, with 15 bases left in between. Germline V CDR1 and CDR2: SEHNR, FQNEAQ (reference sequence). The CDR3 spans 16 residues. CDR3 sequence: CASSWAGDPAGNTIYF. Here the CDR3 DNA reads TGTGCCAGCAGCTGGGCGGGGGATCCCGCTGGAAACACCATATATTTT.

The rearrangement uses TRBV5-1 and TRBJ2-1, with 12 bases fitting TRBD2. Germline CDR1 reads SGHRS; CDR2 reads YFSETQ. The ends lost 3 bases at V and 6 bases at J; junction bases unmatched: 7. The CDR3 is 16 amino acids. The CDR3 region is CASSSNLAGGPNEQFF. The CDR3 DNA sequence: TGCGCCAGCAGCTCCAATCTAGCGGGGGGGCCCAATGAGCAGTTCTTC. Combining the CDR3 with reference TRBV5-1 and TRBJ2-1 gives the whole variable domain KAGVTQTPRYLIKTRGQQVTLSCSPISGHRSVSWYQQTPGQGLQFLFEYFSETQRNKGNFPGRFSGRQFSNSRSEMNVSTLELGDSALYLCASSSNLAGGPNEQFFGPGTRLTVL.

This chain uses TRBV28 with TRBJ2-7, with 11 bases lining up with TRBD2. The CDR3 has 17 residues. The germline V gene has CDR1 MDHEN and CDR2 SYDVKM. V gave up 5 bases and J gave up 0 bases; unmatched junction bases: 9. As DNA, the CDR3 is TGTGCCAGCAGTCTAGTAGCGGGAGGGAGGAGCTCCTACGAGCAGTACTTC. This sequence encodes CASSLVAGGRSSYEQYF. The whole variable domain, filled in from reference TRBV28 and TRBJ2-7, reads DVKVTQSSRYLVKRTGEKVFLECVQDMDHENMFWYRQDPGLGLRLIYFSYDVKMKEKGDIPEGYSVSREKKERFSLILESASTNQTSMYLCASSLVAGGRSSYEQYFGPGTRLTVT.

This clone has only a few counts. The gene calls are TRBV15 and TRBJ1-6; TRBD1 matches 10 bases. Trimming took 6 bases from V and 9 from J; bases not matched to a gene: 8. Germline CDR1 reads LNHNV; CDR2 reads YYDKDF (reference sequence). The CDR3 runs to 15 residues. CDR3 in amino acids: CATSPRTGGSSPLHF. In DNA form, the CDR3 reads TGTGCCACCAGTCCCCGGACAGGGGGAAGTTCACCCCTCCACTTT.

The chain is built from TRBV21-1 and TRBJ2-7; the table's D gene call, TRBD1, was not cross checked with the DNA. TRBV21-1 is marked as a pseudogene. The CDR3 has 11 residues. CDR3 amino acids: CASSKTHEQYF. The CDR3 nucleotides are TGTGCCAGCAGCAAAACACACGAGCAGTACTTC.

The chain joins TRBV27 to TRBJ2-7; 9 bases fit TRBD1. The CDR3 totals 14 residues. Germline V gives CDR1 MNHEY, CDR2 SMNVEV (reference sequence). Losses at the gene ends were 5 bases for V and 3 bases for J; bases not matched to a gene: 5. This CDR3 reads CASSRQGVIYEQYF. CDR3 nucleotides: TGTGCCAGCAGTCGACAGGGGGTAATCTACGAGCAGTACTTC.

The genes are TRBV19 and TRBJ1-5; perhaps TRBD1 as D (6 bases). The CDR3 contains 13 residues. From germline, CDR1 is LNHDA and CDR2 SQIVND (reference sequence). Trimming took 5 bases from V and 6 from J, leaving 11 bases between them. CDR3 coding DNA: TGTGCCAGTAGTGTGGACAGAGGTCAGCCCCAGCATTTT. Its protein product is CASSVDRGQPQHF.

This chain's CDR3 is CASSSLDTDTQYF. Here the CDR3 DNA reads TGCGCCAGCAGCTCCCTAGACACAGATACGCAGTATTTT. The chain carries TRBV5-1 and TRBJ2-3; D not resolved. Germline V gives CDR1 SGHRS, CDR2 YFSETQ. V was cut by 3 bases and J by 2 bases, with 7 bases left in between. This CDR3 region has 13 residues. The full variable domain, in which reference TRBV5-1 and TRBJ2-3 provide the parts outside the CDR3, is KAGVTQTPRYLIKTRGQQVTLSCSPISGHRSVSWYQQTPGQGLQFLFEYFSETQRNKGNFPGRFSGRQFSNSRSEMNVSTLELGDSALYLCASSSLDTDTQYFGPGTRLTVL.

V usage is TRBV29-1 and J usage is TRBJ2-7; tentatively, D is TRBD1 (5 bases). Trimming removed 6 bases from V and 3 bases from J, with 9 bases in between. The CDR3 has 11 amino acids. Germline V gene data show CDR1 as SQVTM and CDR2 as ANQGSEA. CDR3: CSVEDNYEQYF. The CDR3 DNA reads TGCAGCGTCGAGGACAACTACGAGCAGTACTTC.

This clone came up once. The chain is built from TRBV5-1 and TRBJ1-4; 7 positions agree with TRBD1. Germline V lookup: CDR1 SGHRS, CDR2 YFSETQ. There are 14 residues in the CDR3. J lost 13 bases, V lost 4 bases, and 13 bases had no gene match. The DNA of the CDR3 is TGCGCCAGCAGCCCCTCCATGGACAGGAGGGGACTGTTTTTT. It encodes CASSPSMDRRGLFF.

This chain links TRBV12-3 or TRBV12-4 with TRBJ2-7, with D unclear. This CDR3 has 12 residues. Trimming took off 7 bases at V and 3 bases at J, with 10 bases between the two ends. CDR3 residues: CASTTIGYEQYF. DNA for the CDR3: TGTGCCAGCACTACTATCGGCTACGAGCAGTACTTC.

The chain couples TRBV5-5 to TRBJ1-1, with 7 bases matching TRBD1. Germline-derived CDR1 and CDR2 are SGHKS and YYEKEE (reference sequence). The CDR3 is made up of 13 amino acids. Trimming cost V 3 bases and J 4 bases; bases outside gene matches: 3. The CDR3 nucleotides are TGTGCCAGCAGCTACCCAGGGGGCACTGAAGCTTTCTTT. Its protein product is CASSYPGGTEAFF.

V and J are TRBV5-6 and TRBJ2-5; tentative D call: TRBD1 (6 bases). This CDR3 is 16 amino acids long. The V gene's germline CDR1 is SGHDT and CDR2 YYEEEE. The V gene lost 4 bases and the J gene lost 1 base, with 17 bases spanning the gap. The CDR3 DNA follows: TGTGCCAGCAGCCCCTTCCCGGGGACACCCCAAGAGACCCAGTACTTC. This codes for CASSPFPGTPQETQYF.

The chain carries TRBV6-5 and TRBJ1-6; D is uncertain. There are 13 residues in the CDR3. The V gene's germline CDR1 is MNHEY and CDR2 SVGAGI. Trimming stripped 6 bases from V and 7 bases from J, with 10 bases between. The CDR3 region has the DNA TGTGCCAGCAGCGACGACTTGAATTCACCCCTCCACTTT. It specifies CASSDDLNSPLHF.

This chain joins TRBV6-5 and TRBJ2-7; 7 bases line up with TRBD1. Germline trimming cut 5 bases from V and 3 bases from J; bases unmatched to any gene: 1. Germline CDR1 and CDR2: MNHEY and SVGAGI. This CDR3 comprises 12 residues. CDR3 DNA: TGTGCCAGCAGTCGGACAGGCTACGAGCAGTACTTC. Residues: CASSRTGYEQYF.

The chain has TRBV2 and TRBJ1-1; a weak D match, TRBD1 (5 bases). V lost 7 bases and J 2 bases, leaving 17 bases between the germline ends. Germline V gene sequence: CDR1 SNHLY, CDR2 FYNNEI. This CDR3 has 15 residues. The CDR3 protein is CASTLSGYSNTEAFF. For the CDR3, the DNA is TGTGCCAGCACCCTCTCAGGGTATTCTAACACTGAAGCTTTCTTT.

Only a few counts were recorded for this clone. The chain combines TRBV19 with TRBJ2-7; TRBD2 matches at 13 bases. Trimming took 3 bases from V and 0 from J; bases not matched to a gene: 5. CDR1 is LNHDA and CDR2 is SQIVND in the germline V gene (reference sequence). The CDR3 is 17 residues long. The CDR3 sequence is CASSIQLAGGNSYEQYF. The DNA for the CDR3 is TGTGCCAGTAGTATTCAACTAGCGGGAGGGAACTCCTACGAGCAGTACTTC.

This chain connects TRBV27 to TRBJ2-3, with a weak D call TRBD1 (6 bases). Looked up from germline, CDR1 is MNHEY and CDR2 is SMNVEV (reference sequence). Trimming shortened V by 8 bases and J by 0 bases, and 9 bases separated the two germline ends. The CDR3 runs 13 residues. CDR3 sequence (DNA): TGTGCCAGCGCCAGGGGAAGCACAGATACGCAGTATTTT. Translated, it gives CASARGSTDTQYF.

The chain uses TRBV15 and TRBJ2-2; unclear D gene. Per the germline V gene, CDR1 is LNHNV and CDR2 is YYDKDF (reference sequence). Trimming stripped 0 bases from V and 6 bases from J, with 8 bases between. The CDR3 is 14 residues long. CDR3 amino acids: CATSRDLVAGELFF. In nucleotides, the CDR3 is TGTGCCACCAGCAGAGATTTGGTAGCCGGGGAGCTGTTTTTT.

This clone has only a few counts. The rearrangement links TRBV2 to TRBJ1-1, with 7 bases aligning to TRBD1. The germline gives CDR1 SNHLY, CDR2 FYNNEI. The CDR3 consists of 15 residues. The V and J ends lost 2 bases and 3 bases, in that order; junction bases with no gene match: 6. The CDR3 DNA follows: TGTGCCAGCAGTGAAAGGGGACAGACCTACACTGAAGCTTTCTTT. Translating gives CASSERGQTYTEAFF. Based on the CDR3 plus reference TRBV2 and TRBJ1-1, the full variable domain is EPEVTQTPSHQVTQMGQEVILRCVPISNHLYFYWYRQILGQKVEFLVSFYNNEISEKSEIFDDQFSVERPDGSNFTLKIRSTKLEDSAMYFCASSERGQTYTEAFFGQGTRLTVV.

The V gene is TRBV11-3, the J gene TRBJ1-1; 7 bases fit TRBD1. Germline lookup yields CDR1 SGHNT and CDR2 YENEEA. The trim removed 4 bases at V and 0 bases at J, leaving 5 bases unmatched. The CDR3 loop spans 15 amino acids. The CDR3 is CASSSPDRMNTEAFF. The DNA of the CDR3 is TGTGCCAGCAGCTCACCGGACAGGATGAACACTGAAGCTTTCTTT.

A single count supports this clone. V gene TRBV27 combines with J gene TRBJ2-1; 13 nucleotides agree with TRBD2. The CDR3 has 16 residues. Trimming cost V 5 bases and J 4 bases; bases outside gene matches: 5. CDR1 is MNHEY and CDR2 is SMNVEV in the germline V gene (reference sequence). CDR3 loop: CASSVGLAGTYNEQFF. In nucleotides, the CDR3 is TGTGCCAGCAGTGTGGGACTAGCGGGGACTTACAATGAGCAGTTCTTC.

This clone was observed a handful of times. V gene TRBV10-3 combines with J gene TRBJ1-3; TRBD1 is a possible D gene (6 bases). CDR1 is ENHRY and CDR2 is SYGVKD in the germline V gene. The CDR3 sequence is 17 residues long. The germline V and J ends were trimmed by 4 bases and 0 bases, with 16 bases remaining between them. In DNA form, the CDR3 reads TGTGCCATCAGTGGATCGACAGGAGGAAGCTCTGGAAACACCATATATTTT. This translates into CAISGSTGGSSGNTIYF.

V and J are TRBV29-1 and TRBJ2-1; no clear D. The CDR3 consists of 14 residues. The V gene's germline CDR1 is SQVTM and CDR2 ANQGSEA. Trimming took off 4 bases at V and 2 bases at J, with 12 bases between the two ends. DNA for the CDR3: TGCAGCGTTGTGCCCGGGTCCCCCTACAATGAGCAGTTCTTC. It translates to CSVVPGSPYNEQFF.

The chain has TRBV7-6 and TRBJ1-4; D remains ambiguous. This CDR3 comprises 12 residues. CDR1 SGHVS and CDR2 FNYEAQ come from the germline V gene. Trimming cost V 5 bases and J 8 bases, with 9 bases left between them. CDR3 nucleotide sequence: TGTGCCAGCAGCCCCCTCGGGGAAAAACTGTTTTTT. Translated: CASSPLGEKLFF.

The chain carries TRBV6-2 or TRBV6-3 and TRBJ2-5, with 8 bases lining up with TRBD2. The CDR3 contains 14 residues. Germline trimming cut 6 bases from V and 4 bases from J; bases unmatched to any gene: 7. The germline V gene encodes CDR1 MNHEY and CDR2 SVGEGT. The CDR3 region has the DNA TGTGCCAGCAGCCCTACGACTAGCGTAGAGACCCAGTACTTC. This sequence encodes CASSPTTSVETQYF.

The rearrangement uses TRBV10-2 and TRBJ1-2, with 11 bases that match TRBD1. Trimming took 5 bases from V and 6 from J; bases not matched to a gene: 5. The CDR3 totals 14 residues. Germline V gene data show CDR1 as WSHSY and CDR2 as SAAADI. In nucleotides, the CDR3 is TGCGCCAGCAGTTCCTGGGACAGGGGGGATGGCTACACCTTC. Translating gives CASSSWDRGDGYTF.

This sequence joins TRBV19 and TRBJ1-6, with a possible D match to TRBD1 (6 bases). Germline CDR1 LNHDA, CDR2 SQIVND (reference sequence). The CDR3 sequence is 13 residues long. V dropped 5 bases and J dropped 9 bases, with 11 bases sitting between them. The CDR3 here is CASSLPQGSPLHF. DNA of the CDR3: TGTGCCAGTAGTTTGCCACAGGGTTCACCCCTCCACTTT.